Listed here are 3 T cell receptor beta chains from one sample, sequenced in a study of identical twins. Each CDR3 protein is one row after TCRdb ran MiXCR on the 5' RACE reads. The table has hundreds of thousands of distinct CDR3 sequences, about 20% seen once. These data also formed part of another study, on T cells expressing NK-cell markers.

Specimen: PBMCs. The receptors were gathered from a woman in her late teens or twenties in good health.

The chain carries TRBV12-3 or TRBV12-4 and TRBJ2-1, with D unresolved. The length of the CDR3 is 15 residues. Trimming removed 6 bases from V and 1 base from J, with 13 bases in between. The CDR3 region is CASRPKVGSYNEQFF. CDR3 bases: TGTGCCAGCAGGCCTAAGGTCGGGTCCTACAATGAGCAGTTCTTC.

This clonotype appeared a few times. J is TRBJ1-1 and V is TRBV7-2; D unclear. The CDR3 length is 11 residues. CDR1 is SGHTA, CDR2 FQGNSA, per germline. V lost 5 bases and J lost 5, with 6 bases in between. The CDR3 loop reads CASSELTEAFF. The DNA for the CDR3 is TGTGCCAGCAGCGAGCTAACTGAAGCTTTCTTT.

This chain uses TRBV5-1 with TRBJ2-7, with no clear D. The V end was cut by 6 bases, the J end by 1 base, with 14 bases between. There are 14 residues in the CDR3. CDR1 SGHRS and CDR2 YFSETQ come from the germline V gene. In DNA form, the CDR3 reads TGCGCCAGCACCGAAGTGGTTGGGTCCTACGAGCAGTACTTC. It yields the protein CASTEVVGSYEQYF.